The 21 T cell receptor beta chains presented below share a single source sample, sequenced in a study of T cells after yellow fever vaccination. TCRdb processed the 5' RACE reads anew with MiXCR; each CDR3 protein has one entry. The table lists 500,000 to 550,000 distinct CDR3 sequences, 20% to 25% of them singletons. The sequencing used PBMCs, collected around 3 weeks after the first yellow fever vaccination. Every receptor here comes from a man aged 18 to 30 who received the YFV17D yellow fever vaccine.

This clonotype was seen a few times. This chain joins TRBV24-1 and TRBJ2-3; 10 nucleotides agree with TRBD1. This CDR3 spans 17 amino acids. V was clipped by 4 bases and J by 2 bases; unmatched bases: 8. The V gene's germline CDR1 is KGHDR and CDR2 SFDVKD. Here the CDR3 reads CATSDLRGTGDTDTQYF. CDR3 sequence (DNA): TGTGCCACCAGTGACCTTAGAGGGACAGGGGACACAGATACGCAGTATTTT.

V gene TRBV9 combines with J gene TRBJ2-1; 7 bases are a match to TRBD2. With 3 bases clipped from V and 4 bases from J, the junction kept 7 bases outside the gene matches. CDR1 is SGDLS and CDR2 is YYNGEE in the germline V gene. The length of the CDR3 is 15 residues. The CDR3, as DNA: TGTGCCAGCAGCGCCTCCGGGACTACTTACAATGAGCAGTTCTTC. The encoded protein is CASSASGTTYNEQFF.

The rearrangement joins TRBV7-2 to TRBJ1-4, with TRBD1 matching over 7 bases. Germline trimming cut 4 bases from V and 0 bases from J; bases unmatched to any gene: 5. In germline, CDR1 is SGHTA, CDR2 FQGNSA. This CDR3 is built from 16 residues. CDR3 DNA sequence: TGTGCCAGCAGCTCGGGGACAGAAGCAACTAATGAAAAACTGTTTTTT. Translating gives CASSSGTEATNEKLFF.

In this sample, this clonotype turned up a few times. The chain carries TRBV7-3 and TRBJ2-7; either TRBD1 or TRBD2 may supply D (5 bases each). Trimming left V 1 base short and J 6 bases short, with 10 bases between. The CDR3 is made up of 13 amino acids. CDR1 SGHTA and CDR2 FQGTGA come from the germline V gene. CDR3 residues: CASSLMPGSEQYF. The CDR3 DNA is TGTGCCAGCAGCTTAATGCCAGGGAGCGAGCAGTACTTC.

The rearrangement joins TRBV10-3 to TRBJ2-7, with a weak D call TRBD2 (6 bases). The CDR3 is 12 amino acids. Trimming removed 2 bases at V and 7 bases at J, with 9 bases between. The germline gives CDR1 ENHRY, CDR2 SYGVKD. CDR3 residues: CAISERAGEQYF. Written as DNA, the CDR3 is TGTGCCATCAGTGAGAGGGCGGGGGAGCAGTACTTC.

CDR3: CASSLGWGVGNTEAFF. Here the CDR3 DNA reads TGTGCCAGCAGCTTAGGATGGGGGGTGGGGAACACTGAAGCTTTCTTT. The gene calls are TRBV7-2 and TRBJ1-1, with a possible D match to TRBD1 (5 bases). Deletions cut 1 base from V and 1 base from J, with 13 bases between. The CDR3 consists of 16 residues. The germline V gene has CDR1 SGHTA and CDR2 FQGNSA. Full variable domain (outside the CDR3, taken from reference TRBV7-2 and TRBJ1-1): GAGVSQSPSNKVTEKGKDVELRCDPISGHTALYWYRQSLGQGLEFLIYFQGNSAPDKSGLPSDRFSAERTGGSVSTLTIQRTQQEDSAVYLCASSLGWGVGNTEAFFGQGTRLTVV.

The J gene is TRBJ2-1, the V gene TRBV5-1; 8 bases agree with TRBD1. J was trimmed by 9 bases and V by 4 bases; bases with no gene match: 9. The CDR3 spans 14 residues. Germline loops: CDR1 SGHRS, CDR2 YFSETQ. In nucleotides, the CDR3 is TGCGCCAGCAGCGTCCAGGGGGCGGACATTGAGCAGTTCTTC. Amino acids: CASSVQGADIEQFF.

V is TRBV6-2 or TRBV6-3 and J is TRBJ2-5; D is perhaps TRBD1 or TRBD2 (7 bases each). The CDR3 is 17 amino acids. Germline-derived CDR1 and CDR2 are MNHEY and SVGEGT. V gave up 6 bases and J gave up 1 base, with 21 bases separating them. The DNA of the CDR3 is TGTGCCAGCAGCCTCCTCCAGGGGGGGGGCCTCCAAGAGACCCAGTACTTC. It encodes CASSLLQGGGLQETQYF.

This clonotype came up a few times. V and J are TRBV7-8 and TRBJ2-1, with 9 positions matching TRBD2. CDR1 and CDR2 (germline): SGHVS, FQNEAQ. This CDR3 has 14 residues. Trimming took 3 bases from V and 9 from J; bases not matched to a gene: 6. CDR3 residues: CASSFAGGQGEQFF. CDR3 DNA sequence: TGTGCCAGCAGCTTTGCGGGGGGGCAGGGTGAGCAGTTCTTC. The full variable domain, its missing parts supplied by reference TRBV7-8 and TRBJ2-1, is GAGVSQSPRYKVAKRGQDVALRCDPISGHVSLFWYQQALGQGPEFLTYFQNEAQLDKSGLPSDRFFAERPEGSVSTLKIQRTQQEDSAVYLCASSFAGGQGEQFFGPGTRLTVL.

V and J are TRBV20-1 and TRBJ2-2; possible D gene TRBD2, 5 bases. V was trimmed by 5 bases and J by 3 bases, leaving 10 bases between them. This CDR3 comprises 13 residues. Per the germline V gene, CDR1 is DFQATT and CDR2 is SNEGSKA (reference sequence). The CDR3 reads CSALEVDTGELFF. Here the CDR3 DNA reads TGCAGTGCTCTGGAGGTAGACACCGGGGAGCTGTTTTTT.

In its sample, this clonotype was seen a few times. The gene calls are TRBV7-2 and TRBJ2-1, with 14 bases fitting TRBD2. The CDR3 contains 15 residues. Per the germline V gene, CDR1 is SGHTA and CDR2 is FQGNSA. V trimming: 5 bases; J trimming: 6 bases; junction bases outside the gene matches: 3. In DNA form, the CDR3 reads TGTGCCAGCAGCCAGACTAGCGGGAGGGGCAATGAGCAGTTCTTC. Translation gives CASSQTSGRGNEQFF.

The V and J genes are TRBV6-5 and TRBJ1-5; D is unclear. CDR1 is MNHEY, CDR2 SVGAGI, per germline. V shed 0 bases and J shed 0 bases, with 6 bases lying between them. The length of the CDR3 is 15 residues. CDR3 DNA sequence: TGTGCCAGCAGTTACTCGGGTAATAGCAATCAGCCCCAGCATTTT. Protein product: CASSYSGNSNQPQHF.

In this sample, this clonotype turned up a few times. This chain connects TRBV6-1 to TRBJ1-1; the D gene is possibly TRBD1 (6 bases). Between the trimmed V and J ends, which lost 5 bases and 1 base, there was a span of 11 bases. Germline V gene data show CDR1 as MNHNS and CDR2 as SASEGT. This CDR3 comprises 14 residues. In DNA form, the CDR3 reads TGTGCCAGCAGTCCTCAGACAGGGAACACTGAAGCTTTCTTT. This codes for CASSPQTGNTEAFF.

The V and J genes are TRBV19 and TRBJ2-2, with D possibly TRBD1 on 6 matching bases. Trimming cost V 3 bases and J 6 bases, with 8 bases left between them. The CDR3 is made up of 13 amino acids. Germline V lookup: CDR1 LNHDA, CDR2 SQIVND (reference sequence). The CDR3 region has the DNA TGTGCCAGTAGTATGACAGGTCCCGGGGAGCTGTTTTTT. Translating it yields CASSMTGPGELFF.

The V gene is TRBV20-1, the J gene TRBJ1-1; possible D gene TRBD1, 5 bases. This CDR3 has 12 residues. The V end was cut by 4 bases, the J end by 3 bases, with 9 bases between. CDR1 and CDR2 (germline): DFQATT, SNEGSKA (reference sequence). The CDR3 DNA reads TGCAGTGCTAAGGGGCGTGACACTGAAGCTTTCTTT. Encoded protein: CSAKGRDTEAFF.

This clonotype was detected only a few times. V and J are TRBV12-3 or TRBV12-4 and TRBJ1-2; D gene ambiguous. Trimming stripped 3 bases from V and 4 bases from J, with 12 bases between. The CDR3 spans 14 residues. In DNA form, the CDR3 reads TGTGCCAGCAGTTTTCATCAGGACTCCTATGGCTACACCTTC. Translating it yields CASSFHQDSYGYTF.

This chain joins TRBV12-3 or TRBV12-4 and TRBJ2-1; tentative D call: TRBD1 (6 bases). CDR3 length equals 16 residues. The ends were cut back, 6 bases at V and 4 bases at J, with 19 bases in the middle. DNA for the CDR3: TGTGCCAGCAGAGGGCTCACAGGGCCCTCTTACAATGAGCAGTTCTTC. It translates to CASRGLTGPSYNEQFF.

This clonotype was recorded a few times. This chain connects TRBV7-6 to TRBJ1-2; 10 nucleotides align to TRBD1. The CDR3 is 15 amino acids. Germline trimming cut 5 bases from V and 3 bases from J; bases unmatched to any gene: 6. Germline V CDR1 and CDR2: SGHVS, FNYEAQ. Here the CDR3 DNA reads TGTGCCAGCAGCCCAAGACAGGGGGCCGACTATGGCTACACCTTC. Its protein product is CASSPRQGADYGYTF.

In this sample, this clonotype turned up a few times. The chain links TRBV20-1 to TRBJ1-5; D remains unclear. CDR3 length: 17 residues. Germline CDR1 and CDR2: DFQATT and SNEGSKA (reference sequence). Trimming left V 4 bases short and J 1 base short, with 20 bases between. CDR3 nucleotide sequence: TGCAGTGCTATCCGACACCGGTGGGAGTTGAGCAATCAGCCCCAGCATTTT. As protein: CSAIRHRWELSNQPQHF.

The sample holds a few counts of this clonotype. The rearrangement links TRBV9 to TRBJ2-3; 7 bases are a match to TRBD2. The CDR3 is 14 amino acids. Trimming at V came to 0 bases and at J to 5 bases, leaving 3 bases not matched to a gene. The V gene's germline CDR1 is SGDLS and CDR2 YYNGEE. The CDR3 sequence is CASSVAGGGDTQYF. The CDR3 DNA is TGTGCCAGCAGCGTAGCGGGAGGTGGAGATACGCAGTATTTT.

The gene calls are TRBV7-2 and TRBJ2-2, with D unresolved. With 6 bases removed from V and 5 bases from J, the gap between germline ends came to 13 bases. Germline V CDR1 and CDR2: SGHTA, FQGNSA. The CDR3 runs to 14 residues. The CDR3 sequence is CASSYHRVTGELFF. The CDR3, as DNA: TGTGCCAGCAGTTACCATCGAGTGACCGGGGAGCTGTTTTTT. The full variable domain, rest sourced from reference TRBV7-2 and TRBJ2-2, is GAGVSQSPSNKVTEKGKDVELRCDPISGHTALYWYRQSLGQGLEFLIYFQGNSAPDKSGLPSDRFSAERTGGSVSTLTIQRTQQEDSAVYLCASSYHRVTGELFFGEGSRLTVL.